This TCR beta chain originates from a study of blood T cell repertoires in COVID-19 (dated by TCRdb to 2020 to 2021). General notes on the study: The collaborator samples originated in the United States, Italy and Spain and spanned the acute and convalescent phases of COVID-19. HLA class I and class II types, where available, came from metadata supplied by the sample provider rather than from assay-based typing. A de-identified subject ID, COVID-19 status, age in years and sex were almost always included in the sample metadata. The material from the prospective study consisted of cDNA or gDNA derived from T cells, B-cell-depleted T cells, or PBMCs. A freely available public database, intended as a resource for researchers studying the immune response to SARS-CoV-2, is where the repertoires were released. Samples were obtained from the ongoing ImmuneRACE study (first 160 participants) and from approximately 1,200 subjects provided by 6 global collaborators. Deeply sampled blood TCRbeta repertoires from subjects exposed to, actively infected with, or recovered from COVID-19 were included in the dataset. The full study reports these points: Clinical and demographic metadata were provided uncurated, with the amount varying by source and participant.

As for this clone: The antigen it binds to is not known. It has no much larger one-base neighbor in the sample; base qualities were not kept.

The immunoSEQ Assay, a bias-controlled multiplex PCR, was used to amplify TCRbeta CDR3 regions from genomic DNA. As for the original processing: The number of nucleated cells in each sample was estimated from the amplification of reference gene primers within the assay. Sequence reads were collapsed and filtered to measure the absolute abundance of every unique TCRbeta CDR3 rearrangement. Productive Simpson clonality was computed per sample as the square root of Simpson's diversity index over productive rearrangements. This immuneACCESS table, as held by TCRdb, lists in-frame sequences with V and J called but not all clones. Of the missing ones, under half trace to an unresolved V gene in checked studies; the others have no known cause. From that table come the V and J calls and clone size; the DNA was used to work out D and trimming. The sample table lists over 200,000 clones, 83% of them with a count of one. In total, the top ten clones hold roughly 1.2% of the sample.

At one collaborating source in Seattle, patients were enrolled during active infection and were followed longitudinally through the course of disease. The collaborating institutions used their own protocols to collect whole blood in K2EDTA tubes. Collaborator samples were shipped for TCRbeta analysis as frozen whole blood, isolated PBMCs, or DNA extracted from either sample type. Taken from cysteine to phenylalanine, the CDR3 has 14 residues. The only DNA kept is the CDR3, 42 bases in frame from the first base. The germline V gene sets CDR1 to LGHNA and CDR2 to YSLEER. The junction carries 17 bases between V and J, which are trimmed by 5 bases and 7 bases respectively.

The chain employs TRBV4-3 and TRBJ1-1; matching of 6 bases hints at TRBD1 as the D gene. Input material: peripheral blood. The origin of this receptor is a woman in her twenties or thirties with COVID-19, enrolled during active disease. CDR3 region: CASSKQGSNDEAFF. The DNA reads TGCGCCAGCAGCAAACAGGGTTCTAACGATGAAGCTTTCTTT.